This T cell receptor (beta chain) was sequenced for a study of blood T cell repertoires in COVID-19. Study information: Material from acute and convalescent COVID-19 was sourced from the United States, Italy and Spain. From T cells, B-cell-depleted T cells, or PBMCs came the material, which was cDNA or gDNA.

Germline lookup yields CDR1 SGHAT and CDR2 FQNNGV. The trim removed 3 bases at V and 4 bases at J, leaving 5 bases unmatched. The length of the CDR3 is 14 residues. Methods used by the authors: Estimation of nucleated cell counts relied on the amplification of reference gene primers. Sequenced by immunoSEQ multiplex PCR; TCRdb stores in-frame clones only, minus some. Clone size and V and J calls were adopted from that table, with D and trimming inferred from the DNA. The sample contains some 160,000 clones, 80% of which appear only once. Input material: peripheral blood. The chain links TRBV11-2 to TRBJ2-7, with TRBD2 matching 8 bases. The TCR sequence derives from a woman between 50 and 59 years old with acute or convalescent COVID-19. CDR3 residues: CASSFGGGKYEQYF. In DNA, the CDR3 is TGTGCCAGCAGCTTCGGCGGGGGGAAGTACGAGCAGTACTTC. Based on the CDR3 plus reference TRBV11-2 and TRBJ2-7, the full variable domain is EAGVAQSPRYKIIEKRQSVAFWCNPISGHATLYWYQQILGQGPKLLIQFQNNGVVDDSQLPKDRFSAERLKGVDSTLKIQPAKLEDSAVYLCASSFGGGKYEQYFGPGTRLTVT.